Listed here are 14 T cell receptor beta chains from one sample, sequenced in a study of blood T cell repertoires in COVID-19. Produced via immunoSEQ multiplex PCR; TCRdb's table is partial and in-frame only. The data show 250,000 to 300,000 clones, 70% to 90% seen once. The material sequenced was peripheral blood. Receptors were obtained from a woman in her 70s with acute or convalescent COVID-19.

The CDR3 protein is CASSSAGGGNYGYTF. The DNA for the CDR3 is TGCGCCAGCAGCTCGGCAGGCGGGGGGAACTATGGCTACACCTTC. The chain employs TRBV5-1 and TRBJ1-2; a weak D match, TRBD1 (5 bases). V shed 3 bases and J shed 2 bases, with 14 bases lying between them. Germline CDR1 SGHRS, CDR2 YFSETQ. The CDR3 extends over 15 amino acids.

The chain employs TRBV4-1 and TRBJ2-1; D call uncertain. Looked up from germline, CDR1 is MGHRA and CDR2 is YSYEKL. The CDR3 is 16 amino acids. The germline V and J ends were trimmed by 6 bases and 0 bases, with 15 bases remaining between them. Written as DNA, the CDR3 is TGCGCCAGCAGTCCCTTTGATCTGAGCTCCTACAATGAGCAGTTCTTC. Translating gives CASSPFDLSSYNEQFF.

V and J are TRBV7-9 and TRBJ1-2, with D perhaps TRBD1 (6 bases). CDR3 size: 18 residues. The V end was cut by 5 bases, the J end by 6 bases, with 28 bases between. The germline V gene encodes CDR1 SEHNR and CDR2 FQNEAQ (reference sequence). The CDR3 loop is CASSPRGSGSGIRDGYTF. Here the CDR3 DNA reads TGTGCCAGCAGCCCCAGGGGATCAGGGAGCGGCATTAGAGATGGCTACACCTTC.

V and J are TRBV30 and TRBJ1-5; D is perhaps TRBD1 (5 bases). CDR1 is GTSNPN and CDR2 is SVGIG in the germline V gene (reference sequence). Trimming left V 0 bases short and J 5 bases short, with 8 bases between. This CDR3 region has 13 residues. As DNA, the CDR3 is TGTGCCTGGAGTGTAGGGGTCGATCAGCCCCAGCATTTT. Translation: CAWSVGVDQPQHF.

In DNA, the CDR3 is TGTGCCAGCTACGTCCGGGGGGAGACCCAGTACTTC. This encodes CASYVRGETQYF. The rearrangement uses TRBV18 and TRBJ2-5; TRBD2 might be the D (6 bases). This CDR3 spans 12 amino acids. Germline CDR1 and CDR2: KGHSH and LQKENI. V lost 7 bases and J 5 bases, leaving 11 bases between the germline ends.

This CDR3 is CASSQPGGDHEQYF. The CDR3 DNA sequence: TGCGCCAGCAGTCAACCAGGGGGCGACCACGAGCAGTACTTC. V gene TRBV23-1 combines with J gene TRBJ2-7, with 8 bases matching TRBD1. TRBV23-1 is treated as an ORF (open reading frame) with a function not yet certain. This CDR3 has 14 amino acids. V lost 2 bases and J lost 5; bases outside the gene matches: 5.

CDR3 DNA: TGTGCCAGCAGTTCCCTGGGAGTCTCTGGAAACACCATATATTTT. Its protein is CASSSLGVSGNTIYF. The chain employs TRBV6-6 and TRBJ1-3, with unresolved D. The V end lost 4 bases, the J end lost 0 bases, and 10 bases lay between the germline ends. This CDR3 is 15 amino acids long. Per germline, CDR1 MNHNY and CDR2 SVGAGI (reference sequence).

CDR3 protein: CASSSGTAVEAFF. CDR3 coding DNA: TGTGCCAGCAGTTCCGGGACTGCAGTTGAAGCTTTCTTT. This chain links TRBV12-3 or TRBV12-4 with TRBJ1-1, with D maybe TRBD1 (5 bases). The CDR3 length is 13 residues. V was cut by 4 bases and J by 7 bases, with 13 bases left in between.

V gene TRBV10-1 combines with J gene TRBJ1-2; no clear D gene. Germline CDR1 WNHNN, CDR2 SYGVQD (reference sequence). The length of the CDR3 is 14 residues. The ends were cut back, 3 bases at V and 7 bases at J, with 15 bases in the middle. The CDR3 protein is CASSDSRARGGYTF. The CDR3 DNA follows: TGCGCCAGCAGTGATTCCCGGGCCCGGGGTGGCTACACCTTC.

This clone has only one observation. The V gene is TRBV3-1 (or the pseudogene TRBV3-2), the J gene TRBJ2-7, with TRBD2 matching over 7 bases. The CDR3 extends over 15 amino acids. After removal of 3 bases from V and 6 bases from J, the junction contained 11 bases not matched to a gene. CDR1 is LGHDT and CDR2 is YNNKEL in the germline V gene (reference sequence). The CDR3 spells CASSQAGGSTTEQYF. The DNA for the CDR3 is TGTGCCAGCAGCCAGGCCGGGGGGTCCACTACCGAGCAGTACTTC.

The genes are TRBV7-8 and TRBJ1-1; 10 nucleotides agree with TRBD1. This CDR3 is 15 amino acids long. Per germline, CDR1 SGHVS and CDR2 FQNEAQ. The J segment lost 5 bases and the V segment lost 3 bases, leaving 6 bases of the junction unmatched. Here the CDR3 DNA reads TGTGCCAGCAGCTTTCAGGGACAGGGGATAACTGAAGCTTTCTTT. Translating it yields CASSFQGQGITEAFF.

The chain couples TRBV25-1 to TRBJ1-1, with TRBD1 identical over 9 bases. V lost 2 bases, J lost 6 bases, and 7 bases stayed unmatched. Per the germline V gene, CDR1 is MGHDK and CDR2 is SYGVNS. The CDR3 is made up of 15 amino acids. The CDR3 region has the DNA TGTGCCAGCAGTGAACGGGGGACAGGGACTCCTGAAGCTTTCTTT. This translates into CASSERGTGTPEAFF. The variable domain in full, completed from reference TRBV25-1 and TRBJ1-1, reads EADIYQTPRYLVIGTGKKITLECSQTMGHDKMYWYQQDPGMELHLIHYSYGVNSTEKGDLSSESTVSRIRTEHFPLTLESARPSHTSQYLCASSERGTGTPEAFFGQGTRLTVV.

The gene calls are TRBV2 and TRBJ2-5, with D uncertain. CDR1 and CDR2 (germline): SNHLY, FYNNEI. V dropped 4 bases and J dropped 2 bases, with 8 bases sitting between them. The CDR3 extends over 13 amino acids. The CDR3: CASSGHLQETQYF. CDR3 DNA sequence: TGTGCCAGCAGTGGACACCTGCAAGAGACCCAGTACTTC.

The V call is TRBV11-2, the J call TRBJ2-3; TRBD2 matches at 7 bases. Germline V lookup: CDR1 SGHAT, CDR2 FQNNGV. The V gene end was trimmed by 5 bases and the J gene end by 4 bases; junction bases not matched to a gene: 3. This CDR3 comprises 13 residues. The CDR3 nucleotides are TGTGCCAGCAGCACCACTAGCGCAGATACGCAGTATTTT. This gives the protein CASSTTSADTQYF. Using reference TRBV11-2 and TRBJ2-3 for the parts outside the CDR3, the full variable domain is EAGVAQSPRYKIIEKRQSVAFWCNPISGHATLYWYQQILGQGPKLLIQFQNNGVVDDSQLPKDRFSAERLKGVDSTLKIQPAKLEDSAVYLCASSTTSADTQYFGPGTRLTVL.